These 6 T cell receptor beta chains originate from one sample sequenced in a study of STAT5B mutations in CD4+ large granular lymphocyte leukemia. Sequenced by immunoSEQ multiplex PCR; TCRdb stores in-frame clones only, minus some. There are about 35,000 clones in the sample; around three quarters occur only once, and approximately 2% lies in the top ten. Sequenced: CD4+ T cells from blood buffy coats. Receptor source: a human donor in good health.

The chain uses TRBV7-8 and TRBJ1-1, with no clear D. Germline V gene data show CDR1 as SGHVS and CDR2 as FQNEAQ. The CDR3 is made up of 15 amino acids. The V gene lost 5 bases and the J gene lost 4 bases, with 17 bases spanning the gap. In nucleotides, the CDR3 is TGTGCCAGCAGCGCCCCCTCGGGTGGCGCCACTGAAGCTTTCTTT. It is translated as CASSAPSGGATEAFF.

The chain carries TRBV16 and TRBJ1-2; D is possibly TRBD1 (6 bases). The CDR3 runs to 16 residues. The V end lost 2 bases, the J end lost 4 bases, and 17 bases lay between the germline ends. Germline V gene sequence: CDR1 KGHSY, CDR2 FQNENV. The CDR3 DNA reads TGTGCCAGCAGCCAAGTGTCAGGGGCCAGTGCCTATGGCTACACCTTC. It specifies CASSQVSGASAYGYTF.

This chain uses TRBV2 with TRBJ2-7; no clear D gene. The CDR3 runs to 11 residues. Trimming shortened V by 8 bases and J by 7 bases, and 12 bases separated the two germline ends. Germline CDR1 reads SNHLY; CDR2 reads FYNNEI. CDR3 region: CASLLDREQYF. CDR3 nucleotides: TGTGCCAGCCTTTTAGACCGGGAGCAGTACTTC. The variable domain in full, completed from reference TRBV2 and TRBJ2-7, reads EPEVTQTPSHQVTQMGQEVILRCVPISNHLYFYWYRQILGQKVEFLVSFYNNEISEKSEIFDDQFSVERPDGSNFTLKIRSTKLEDSAMYFCASLLDREQYFGPGTRLTVT.

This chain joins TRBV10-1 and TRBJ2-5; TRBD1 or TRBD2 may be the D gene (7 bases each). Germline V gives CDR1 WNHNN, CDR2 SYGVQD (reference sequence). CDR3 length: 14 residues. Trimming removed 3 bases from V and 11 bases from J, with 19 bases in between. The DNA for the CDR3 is TGCGCCAGCAGTGACCAGGGGGAGGCGCGGGAGCAGTACTTC. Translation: CASSDQGEAREQYF.

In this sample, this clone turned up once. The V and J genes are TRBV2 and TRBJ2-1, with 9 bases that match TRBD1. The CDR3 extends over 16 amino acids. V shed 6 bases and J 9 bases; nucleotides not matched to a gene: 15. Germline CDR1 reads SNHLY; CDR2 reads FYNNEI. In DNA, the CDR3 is TGTGCCAGCAGGAACGGACAGGGGCCAAGCCACTTTGAGCAGTTCTTC. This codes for CASRNGQGPSHFEQFF.

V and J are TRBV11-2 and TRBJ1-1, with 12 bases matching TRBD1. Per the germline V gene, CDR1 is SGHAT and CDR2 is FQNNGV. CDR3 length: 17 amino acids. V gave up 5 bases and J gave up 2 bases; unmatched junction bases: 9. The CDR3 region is CASSPQGGTGGNTEAFF. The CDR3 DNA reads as TGTGCCAGCAGCCCACAAGGGGGGACAGGGGGCAACACTGAAGCTTTCTTT.